This T cell receptor beta chain comes out of a study of vaccination and CD4 T cells after COVID-19. General study results and limits: Sampling was limited to relatively few convalescent patients, with no early post-infection timepoints studied.

Cultured CD4+ T cell DNA underwent sequencing with the Oncomine TCR Beta short-read assay. A single record per CDR3 protein comes from TCRdb applying MiXCR to the PCR reads. Altogether 15,000 or so distinct CDR3 sequences are present, 60% to 80% being singletons, with the ten largest covering about 16%. This CDR3 has 15 amino acids. Trimming removed 6 bases from V and 3 bases from J, with 13 bases in between. Germline loops: CDR1 SGHRS, CDR2 YFSETQ. The treatment denotes: roughly 10-day PBMC culture with coronavirus spike peptide pools or control peptides (ViraFEST assay). ViraFEST used peptide pools to expand antigen-specific T cells and subsequently sequenced their TCRs. Notes on this clonotype: Its specificity is unknown.

Sequencing was done on a sample of CD4+ T cells from blood, cultured in vitro. The origin of this receptor is a human donor who had recovered from COVID-19. The V call is TRBV5-1, the J call TRBJ1-6; D is unclear. For the CDR3, the DNA is TGCGCCAGCAAGACGAACACGGTCTATAATTCACCCCTCCACTTT. It specifies CASKTNTVYNSPLHF.